These T cell receptor beta chains were read from a single sample in a study of cytomegalovirus exposure and HLA in healthy donors. Only in-frame clones appear in the TCRdb table, and some are missing; sequencing was by immunoSEQ multiplex PCR. The sample records 100,000 or so clones, approximately 82% being singletons. Sequencing was performed on PBMCs. The receptors were sampled from a man aged 35 to 55 in good health and CMV-seropositive. The CDR3 runs from the conserved cysteine through the conserved F or W. D genes are given only for firm matches. Size is omitted from some rows. Given values are once, few, many or a class for expanded clones.

- 11 TRBJ1-2 TRBV5-6 - CASSATYGYTF TGTGCCAGCAGCGCGACATACGGCTACACCTTC
few 14 TRBJ1-1 TRBV10-3 - CATVGRLANTEAFF TGTGCCACCGTGGGTCGACTCGCGAACACTGAAGCTTTCTTT
few 13 TRBJ1-2 TRBV30 - CAWSDRRDYGYTF TGTGCCTGGAGTGACAGGAGGGACTATGGCTACACCTTC
- 17 TRBJ1-1 TRBV5-6 TRBD1 CASSHLTGGKGNTEAFF TGTGCCAGCAGCCATTTAACAGGGGGCAAGGGTAACACTGAAGCTTTCTTT
- 14 TRBJ2-3 TRBV7-6 - CASSSGTHGDTQYF TGTGCCAGCAGCTCCGGAACACACGGGGATACGCAGTATTTT
once 13 TRBJ1-1 TRBV9 - CASSVAWRSEAFF TGTGCCAGCAGCGTAGCTTGGAGATCTGAAGCTTTCTTT
few 16 TRBJ2-2 TRBV7-8 TRBD1 CASSLIGGQGTGELFF TGTGCCAGCAGCTTAATCGGGGGACAGGGAACCGGGGAGCTGTTTTTT
few 15 TRBJ2-5 TRBV7-6 - CASSRSSLAQETQYF TGTGCCAGCAGCAGGTCTAGCCTCGCTCAAGAGACCCAGTACTTC
- 12 TRBJ2-5 TRBV6-6 - CASKGAGETQYF TGTGCCAGTAAGGGGGCGGGGGAGACCCAGTACTTC
- 13 TRBJ1-1 TRBV10-2 - CASGRQGNTETFF TGCGCCAGCGGTAGGCAGGGGAACACTGAAACTTTCTTT
- 13 TRBJ2-1 TRBV29-1 TRBD1 CSSRDRDNNEQFF TGCAGCTCCCGGGACAGGGACAACAATGAGCAGTTCTTC
- 15 TRBJ2-7 TRBV18 TRBD2 CASSYLIAGESEQYF TGTGCCAGCTCATACTTAATAGCGGGAGAATCCGAGCAGTACTTC
- 14 TRBJ2-7 TRBV7-8 - CASSLATTSHEQYF TGTGCCAGCAGCTTAGCAACTACCTCGCACGAGCAGTACTTC
- 19 TRBJ2-3 TRBV4-1 TRBD2 CASSVPNLAGGGPTDTQYF TGCGCCAGCAGTGTCCCGAATTTAGCGGGAGGCGGCCCCACAGATACGCAGTATTTT
- 14 TRBJ1-5 TRBV6-1 - CASSEGQGRQPQHF TGTGCCAGCAGTGAAGGGCAGGGGCGACAGCCCCAGCATTTT
- 15 TRBJ2-4 TRBV2 TRBD1 CASSPGQGGENIQYF TGTGCCAGCAGCCCGGGACAGGGGGGCGAAAACATTCAGTACTTC